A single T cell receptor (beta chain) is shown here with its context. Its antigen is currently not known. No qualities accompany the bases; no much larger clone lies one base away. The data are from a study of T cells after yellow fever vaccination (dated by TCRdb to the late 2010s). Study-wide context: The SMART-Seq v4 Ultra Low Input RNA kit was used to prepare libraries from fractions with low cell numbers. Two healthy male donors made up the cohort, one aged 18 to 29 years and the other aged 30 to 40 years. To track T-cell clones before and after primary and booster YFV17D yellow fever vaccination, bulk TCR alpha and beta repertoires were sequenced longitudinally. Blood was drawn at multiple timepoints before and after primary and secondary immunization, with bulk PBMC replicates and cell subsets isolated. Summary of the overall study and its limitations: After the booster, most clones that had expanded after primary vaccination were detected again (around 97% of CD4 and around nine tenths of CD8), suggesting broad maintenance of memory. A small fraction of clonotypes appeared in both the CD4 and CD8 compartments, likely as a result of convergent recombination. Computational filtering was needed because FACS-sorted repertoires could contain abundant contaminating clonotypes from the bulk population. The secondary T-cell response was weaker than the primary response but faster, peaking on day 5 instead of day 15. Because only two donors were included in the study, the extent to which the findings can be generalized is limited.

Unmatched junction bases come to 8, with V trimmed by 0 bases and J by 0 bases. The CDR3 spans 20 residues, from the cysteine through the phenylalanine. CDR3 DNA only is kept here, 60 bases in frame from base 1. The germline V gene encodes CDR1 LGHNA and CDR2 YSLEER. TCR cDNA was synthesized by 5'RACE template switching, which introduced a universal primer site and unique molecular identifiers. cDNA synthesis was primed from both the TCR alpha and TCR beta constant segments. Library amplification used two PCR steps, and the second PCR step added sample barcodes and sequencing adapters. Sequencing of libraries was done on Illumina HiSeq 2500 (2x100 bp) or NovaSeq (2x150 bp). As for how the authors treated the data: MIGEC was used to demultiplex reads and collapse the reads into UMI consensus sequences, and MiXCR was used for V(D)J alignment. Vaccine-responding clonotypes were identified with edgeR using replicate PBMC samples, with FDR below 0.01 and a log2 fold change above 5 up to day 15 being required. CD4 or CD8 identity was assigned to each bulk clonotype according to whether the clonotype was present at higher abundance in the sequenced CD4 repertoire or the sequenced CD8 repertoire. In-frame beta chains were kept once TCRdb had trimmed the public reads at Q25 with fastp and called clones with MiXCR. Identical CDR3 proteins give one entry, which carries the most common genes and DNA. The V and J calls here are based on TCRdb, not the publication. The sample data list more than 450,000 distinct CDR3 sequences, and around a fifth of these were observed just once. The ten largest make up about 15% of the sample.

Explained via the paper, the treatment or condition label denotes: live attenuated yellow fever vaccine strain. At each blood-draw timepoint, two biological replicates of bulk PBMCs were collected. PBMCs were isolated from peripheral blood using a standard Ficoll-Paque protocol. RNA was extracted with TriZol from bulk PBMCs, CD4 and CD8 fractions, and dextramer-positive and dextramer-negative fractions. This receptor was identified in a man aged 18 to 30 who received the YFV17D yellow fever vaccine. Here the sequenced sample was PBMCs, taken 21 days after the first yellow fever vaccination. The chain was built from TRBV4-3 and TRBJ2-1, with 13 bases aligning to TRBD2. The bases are TGCGCCAGCAGCCAAGATCTCGGACTAGCGGGGGTGCGCTCCTACAATGAGCAGTTCTTC. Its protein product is CASSQDLGLAGVRSYNEQFF.